This T cell receptor beta chain was obtained from a study of vaccination effects on CD4 cells after COVID-19. As regards this clone: Its matching antigen is unknown.

Sequencing was performed with immunoSEQ multiplex PCR; in TCRdb, only in-frame clones are kept and a portion is missing. The sample records 70,000 to 85,000 clones, roughly 80% being singletons. Isolating CD4+ T cells followed more than 9 days of culture. The source of this sequence is a human donor who received a COVID-19 vaccine. The source material was CD4+ T cells from PBMCs cultured without peptide, sampled before COVID-19 vaccination.

CDR3 in DNA: TGCGCCAGCAGCCCCCTTTCCGCTGGGGCCAACGTCCTGACTTTC. It specifies CASSPLSAGANVLTF. The chain has TRBV5-1 and TRBJ2-6, with D unresolved. Germline V CDR1 and CDR2: SGHRS, YFSETQ. The V gene lost 4 bases and the J gene lost 2 bases, with 10 bases spanning the gap. The CDR3 is made up of 15 amino acids.